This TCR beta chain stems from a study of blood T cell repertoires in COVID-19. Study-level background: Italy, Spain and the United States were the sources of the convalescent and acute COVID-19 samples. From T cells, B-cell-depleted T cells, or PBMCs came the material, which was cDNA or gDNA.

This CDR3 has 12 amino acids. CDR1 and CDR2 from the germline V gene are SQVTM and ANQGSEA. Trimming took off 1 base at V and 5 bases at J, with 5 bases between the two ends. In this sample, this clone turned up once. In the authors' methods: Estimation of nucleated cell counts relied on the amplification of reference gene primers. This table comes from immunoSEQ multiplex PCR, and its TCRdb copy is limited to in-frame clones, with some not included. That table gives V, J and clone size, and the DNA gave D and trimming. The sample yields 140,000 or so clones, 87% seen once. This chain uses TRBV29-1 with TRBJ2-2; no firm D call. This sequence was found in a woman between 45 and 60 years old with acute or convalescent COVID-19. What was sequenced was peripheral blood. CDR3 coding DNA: TGCAGCGTTGAAGCTAGGACCGGGGAGCTGTTTTTT. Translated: CSVEARTGELFF.